This T cell receptor beta chain was sequenced in a study of regulatory T cells in long-lasting Graves disease. For the study at large: Duration of antithyroid drug therapy among newly diagnosed Graves' patients was under 3 months. Study observations and caveats: Shared public clonotypes totalled a few thousand in persistent patients, compared with roughly 970 in new patients. Under persistent disease, TRBV28, TRBJ1-2 and TRBJ2-5 were used preferentially.

Time point in this sample: newly diagnosed GD, antithyroid drugs for less than 3 months. After RNA was extracted from PBMCs, the TCR library was made from it. Library construction for TCR beta used iRepertoire HTBI primers and Arm-PCR of CDR3 regions. TCRdb reprocessed the multiplex PCR reads via MiXCR and lists one record per CDR3 protein. The sample carries around 400,000 distinct CDR3 sequences, about 15% recorded once. The CDR3 runs 12 residues. Trimming shortened V by 6 bases and J by 7 bases, and 12 bases separated the two germline ends. The germline gives CDR1 LGHDT, CDR2 YNNKEL (reference sequence). About this clonotype itself: Its antigen is not known.

These same records also appear under a second study, on T cells in Graves' hyperthyroidism and ophthalmopathy. This second study notes: With the HTBI primer set, the TCR CDR3 went through a first round of RT-PCR.

This sequence joins TRBV3-1 and TRBJ1-2; no firm D call. The TCR was taken from a woman aged 40-49 years with Graves disease. The sample here was peripheral blood mononuclear cells (PBMCs), taken at new diagnosis, from a patient treated with antithyroid drugs. The DNA of the CDR3 is TGTGCCAGCAGGAGGGCAGGAATTGGCTACACCTTC. It yields the protein CASRRAGIGYTF.